These 3 T cell receptor beta chains originate from one sample sequenced in a study of cytomegalovirus exposure and HLA in healthy donors. Primers: 60 Vbeta forward and 13 Jbeta reverse. TCRdb's copy holds only in-frame clones and misses some; the assay was immunoSEQ multiplex PCR. The sample's table shows approximately 38,000 clones. Sequenced input: PBMCs. The receptors were gathered from a man in his forties in good health and CMV-seropositive.

This chain connects TRBV2 to TRBJ2-3; D call uncertain. CDR3 length: 14 amino acids. Trimming took 4 bases from V and 4 from J, leaving 12 bases between them. From germline, CDR1 is SNHLY and CDR2 FYNNEI. The CDR3 DNA reads TGTGCCAGCAGTGTTAGTGTCTCCTCAGATACGCAGTATTTT. It is translated as CASSVSVSSDTQYF.

The chain links TRBV30 to TRBJ1-3, with a possible D match to TRBD1 (6 bases). Trimming cost V 1 base and J 1 base, with 11 bases left between them. This CDR3 has 15 residues. Germline-derived CDR1 and CDR2 are GTSNPN and SVGIG (reference sequence). The CDR3 loop reads CAWSGNRESGNTIYF. Written as DNA, the CDR3 is TGTGCCTGGAGTGGCAACAGGGAATCTGGAAACACCATATATTTT. Filled out from reference TRBV30 and TRBJ1-3, the complete variable domain reads SQTIHQWPATLVQPVGSPLSLECTVEGTSNPNLYWYRQAAGRGLQLLFYSVGIGQISSEVPQNLSASRPQDRQFILSSKKLLLSDSGFYLCAWSGNRESGNTIYFGEGSWLTVV.

This rearrangement joins TRBV7-2 to TRBJ1-1; 7 positions agree with TRBD1. This CDR3 has 14 residues. With 5 bases clipped from V and 2 bases from J, the junction kept 5 bases outside the gene matches. Germline CDR1 and CDR2: SGHTA and FQGNSA. CDR3: CASSVGQANTEAFF. The DNA for the CDR3 is TGTGCCAGCAGCGTTGGACAGGCAAACACTGAAGCTTTCTTT. Variable domain in full (rest from reference TRBV7-2 and TRBJ1-1): GAGVSQSPSNKVTEKGKDVELRCDPISGHTALYWYRQSLGQGLEFLIYFQGNSAPDKSGLPSDRFSAERTGGSVSTLTIQRTQQEDSAVYLCASSVGQANTEAFFGQGTRLTVV.